Shown below are 18 T cell receptor beta chains from a single sample sequenced in a study of blood T cell repertoires in COVID-19. Generated by immunoSEQ multiplex PCR, the TCRdb table keeps only in-frame clones and is missing some. The table shows 200,000 to 250,000 clones, with about 91% occurring only once. Sequenced material: peripheral blood. These receptors were collected from a woman aged 25-40 years with COVID-19, enrolled during active disease.

The chain is built from TRBV5-8 and TRBJ2-6, with TRBD2 identical over 11 bases. This CDR3 contains 18 residues. CDR1 and CDR2 (germline): SGHTS, YDEGEE. V trimming: 3 bases; J trimming: 3 bases; junction bases outside the gene matches: 8. CDR3 amino acids: CASSSGLAAPFGANVLTF. Written as DNA, the CDR3 is TGTGCCAGCAGCTCGGGACTAGCGGCCCCCTTTGGGGCCAACGTCCTGACTTTC.

A single count supports this clone. V gene TRBV24-1 combines with J gene TRBJ1-2, with 7 nucleotides matching TRBD1. Trimming at V came to 3 bases and at J to 6 bases, leaving 3 bases not matched to a gene. The length of the CDR3 is 13 residues. CDR1 is KGHDR, CDR2 SFDVKD, per germline. CDR3 amino acids: CATSDRTGDGYTF. The DNA of the CDR3 is TGTGCCACCAGTGATCGAACAGGGGATGGCTACACCTTC.

The sample holds one count of this clone. J is TRBJ1-6 and V is TRBV28, with 7 bases matching TRBD1. The junction had 4 bases not matched to a gene; V was cut back by 6 bases and J by 5 bases. The CDR3 loop spans 14 amino acids. From germline, CDR1 is MDHEN and CDR2 SYDVKM. For the CDR3, the DNA is TGTGCCAGCAGGTTGGACAGGAATAATTCACCCCTCCACTTT. This gives the protein CASRLDRNNSPLHF. Using reference TRBV28 and TRBJ1-6 for the parts outside the CDR3, the full variable domain is DVKVTQSSRYLVKRTGEKVFLECVQDMDHENMFWYRQDPGLGLRLIYFSYDVKMKEKGDIPEGYSVSREKKERFSLILESASTNQTSMYLCASRLDRNNSPLHFGNGTRLTVT.

The CDR3 sequence: CASSLEDSVYGYTF. In nucleotides, the CDR3 is TGTGCCAGCAGCTTGGAAGACAGTGTTTATGGCTACACCTTC. This rearrangement joins TRBV5-4 to TRBJ1-2; perhaps TRBD1 as D (5 bases). The CDR3 totals 14 residues. The germline CDR1 and CDR2 sequences are SGHNT and YYREEE (reference sequence). Trimming left V 0 bases short and J 5 bases short, with 11 bases between.

The V call is TRBV19, the J call TRBJ2-5; 7 bases line up with TRBD1. In germline, CDR1 is LNHDA, CDR2 SQIVND (reference sequence). Unmatched junction bases numbered 9, after V lost 3 bases and J lost 2 bases. The CDR3 contains 16 residues. Written as DNA, the CDR3 is TGTGCCAGTAGTATGATAACAGGGGTCTCTCAAGAGACCCAGTACTTC. Its protein product is CASSMITGVSQETQYF.

J is TRBJ1-5 and V is TRBV18; D gene unclear. Germline loops: CDR1 KGHSH, CDR2 LQKENI. V was clipped by 3 bases and J by 2 bases, with 14 bases between them. The CDR3 is made up of 16 amino acids. The CDR3: CASSPLTPSGNQPQHF. The CDR3 DNA reads TGTGCCAGCTCACCTTTGACACCCTCAGGCAATCAGCCCCAGCATTTT.

CDR3 sequence (DNA): TGTGCCAGCAGCCGTAATACAGGGAAAGCCTACGAGCAGTACTTC. Translated, it gives CASSRNTGKAYEQYF. V is TRBV3-1 (or the pseudogene TRBV3-2) and J is TRBJ2-7; TRBD1 might be the D (6 bases). V was clipped by 4 bases and J by 2 bases, with 15 bases between them. The CDR3 has 15 amino acids. CDR1 is LGHDT, CDR2 YNNKEL, per germline (reference sequence).

Comment on this clone: At one boundary the junction diverges from the germline segment, which might be a read error. The chain recombines TRBV7-7 with TRBJ2-1; TRBD2 matches at 13 bases. Germline assignment: CDR1 SSHAT and CDR2 FNYEAQ (reference sequence). The CDR3 sequence is 15 residues long. The CDR3 region is CASSQWTSGSGEQFF. DNA of the CDR3: TGTGCTAGCAGCCAGTGGACTAGCGGGAGTGGTGAGCAGTTCTTC.

The chain recombines TRBV7-9 with TRBJ2-7; 9 bases align to TRBD1. The CDR3 covers 16 residues. Losses at the gene ends were 4 bases for V and 2 bases for J; bases not matched to a gene: 9. Germline V CDR1 and CDR2: SEHNR, FQNEAQ (reference sequence). In nucleotides, the CDR3 is TGTGCCAGCAGCTACTCACCGGGACAGGGTCCCTACGAGCAGTACGTC. Protein sequence: CASSYSPGQGPYEQYV.

This chain connects TRBV7-2 to TRBJ2-5, with D maybe TRBD2 (6 bases). Between the trimmed V and J ends, which lost 0 bases and 4 bases, there was a span of 9 bases. The CDR3 spans 14 residues. Germline V gives CDR1 SGHTA, CDR2 FQGNSA. The CDR3 protein is CASSLAWGGETQYF. The CDR3 coding sequence is TGTGCCAGCAGCTTAGCGTGGGGAGGAGAGACCCAGTACTTC.

The rearrangement joins TRBV28 to TRBJ1-6; weak D call: TRBD1 (6 bases). Trimming removed 3 bases at V and 7 bases at J, with 22 bases between. This CDR3 is 18 amino acids long. Looked up from germline, CDR1 is MDHEN and CDR2 is SYDVKM. The CDR3 nucleotides are TGTGCCAGCAGTTTCTGGCCAAAGGCGGGGGCAGGCAATTCACCCCTCCACTTT. Its protein product is CASSFWPKAGAGNSPLHF.

The chain uses TRBV9 and TRBJ2-5; 7 bases line up with TRBD2. V lost 0 bases and J lost 4; bases outside the gene matches: 9. This CDR3 is 16 amino acids long. Germline assignment: CDR1 SGDLS and CDR2 YYNGEE. DNA of the CDR3: TGTGCCAGCAGCGTAGATCCAGCGGGGTACCCAGAGACCCAGTACTTC. Protein product: CASSVDPAGYPETQYF.

The V call is TRBV19, the J call TRBJ1-2, with TRBD1 identical over 9 bases. After removal of 5 bases from V and 3 bases from J, the junction contained 7 bases not matched to a gene. The CDR3 covers 15 residues. Germline V CDR1 and CDR2: LNHDA, SQIVND (reference sequence). In DNA, the CDR3 is TGTGCCAGTAGTGTGGGGACAGGGATTTACTATGGCTACACCTTC. Translation: CASSVGTGIYYGYTF.

The gene calls are TRBV27 and TRBJ2-7; 8 bases align to TRBD1. This CDR3 is 14 amino acids long. CDR1 is MNHEY and CDR2 is SMNVEV in the germline V gene (reference sequence). The V and J ends lost 5 bases and 0 bases, in that order; junction bases with no gene match: 3. The CDR3 DNA reads TGTGCCAGCAGTAGACAGGGGAGCTCCTACGAGCAGTACGTC. This gives the protein CASSRQGSSYEQYV.

J is TRBJ2-1 and V is TRBV10-1; 12 nucleotides align to TRBD2. The CDR3 loop spans 13 amino acids. Trimming at V came to 2 bases and at J to 10 bases, leaving 0 bases not matched to a gene. Looked up from germline, CDR1 is WNHNN and CDR2 is SYGVQD (reference sequence). The CDR3: CASSEGLAGEQFF. The CDR3 region has the DNA TGCGCCAGCAGTGAGGGACTAGCGGGAGAGCAGTTCTTC.

This clone has only a few counts. The V gene is TRBV5-4, the J gene TRBJ1-2; tentatively, D is TRBD1 (6 bases). V gave up 0 bases and J gave up 2 bases, with 14 bases separating them. Germline CDR1 reads SGHNT; CDR2 reads YYREEE (reference sequence). The CDR3 contains 16 residues. CDR3 bases: TGTGCCAGCAGCTTGGCCCCCGTAGGACAGAACTATGGCTACACCTTC. Encoded protein: CASSLAPVGQNYGYTF.

The V call is TRBV5-1, the J call TRBJ1-5; 10 positions match TRBD1. CDR3 length: 17 residues. With V trimmed by 4 bases and J by 4 bases, 11 bases remained unmatched. The germline gives CDR1 SGHRS, CDR2 YFSETQ. This CDR3 reads CASSPGTGALGNQPQHF. Here the CDR3 DNA reads TGCGCCAGCAGCCCTGGGACAGGGGCGCTAGGAAATCAGCCCCAGCATTTT.

The sample holds one count of this clone. This chain connects TRBV28 to TRBJ1-4, with D possibly being TRBD1 (5 bases). This CDR3 region has 16 residues. The germline V and J ends were trimmed by 6 bases and 8 bases, with 22 bases remaining between them. Germline lookup yields CDR1 MDHEN and CDR2 SYDVKM. CDR3 DNA sequence: TGTGCCAGCAGCCGAAGCGGCTTGGGGGGAAGCGAAAAACTGTTTTTT. Protein product: CASSRSGLGGSEKLFF.